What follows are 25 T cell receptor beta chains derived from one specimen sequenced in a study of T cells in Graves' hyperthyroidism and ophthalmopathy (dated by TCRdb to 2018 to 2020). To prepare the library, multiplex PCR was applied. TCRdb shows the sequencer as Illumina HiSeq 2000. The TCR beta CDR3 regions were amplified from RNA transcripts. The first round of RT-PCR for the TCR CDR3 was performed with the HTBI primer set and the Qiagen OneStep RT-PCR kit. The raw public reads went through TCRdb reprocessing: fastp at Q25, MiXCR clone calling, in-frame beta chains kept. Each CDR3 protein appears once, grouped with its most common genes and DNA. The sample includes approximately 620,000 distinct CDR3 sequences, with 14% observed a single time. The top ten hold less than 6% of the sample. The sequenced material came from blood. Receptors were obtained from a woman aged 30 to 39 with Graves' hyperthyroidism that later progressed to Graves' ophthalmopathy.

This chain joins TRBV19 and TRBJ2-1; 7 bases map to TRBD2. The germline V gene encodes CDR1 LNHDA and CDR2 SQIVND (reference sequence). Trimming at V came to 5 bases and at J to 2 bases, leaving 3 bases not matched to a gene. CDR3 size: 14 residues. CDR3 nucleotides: TGTGCCAGTAGTGCGGGGGTTACCTACAATGAGCAGTTCTTC. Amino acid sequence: CASSAGVTYNEQFF.

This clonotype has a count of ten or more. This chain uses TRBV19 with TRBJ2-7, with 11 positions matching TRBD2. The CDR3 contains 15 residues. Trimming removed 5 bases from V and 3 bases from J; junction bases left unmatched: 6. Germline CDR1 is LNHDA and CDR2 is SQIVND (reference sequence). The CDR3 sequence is CASSRSLAGGYEQYF. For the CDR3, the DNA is TGTGCCAGTAGTCGGTCTCTAGCGGGAGGCTACGAGCAGTACTTC.

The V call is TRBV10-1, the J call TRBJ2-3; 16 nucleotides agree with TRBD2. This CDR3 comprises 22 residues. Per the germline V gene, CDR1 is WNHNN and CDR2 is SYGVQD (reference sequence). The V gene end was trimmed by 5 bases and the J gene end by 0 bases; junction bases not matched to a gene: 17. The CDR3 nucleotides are TGCGCCAGCAGTCGCGGGACTAGCGGGAGGGCCGAAGGATTGAGCAGCACAGATACGCAGTATTTT. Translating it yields CASSRGTSGRAEGLSSTDTQYF.

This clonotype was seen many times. The CDR3 nucleotides are TGTGCCAGCAGCCAAGATTGGTCAAGGCCACCCAATGAGCAGTTCTTC. Translated, it gives CASSQDWSRPPNEQFF. The chain employs TRBV14 and TRBJ2-1; D is unresolved. With 0 bases removed from V and 6 bases from J, the gap between germline ends came to 15 bases. This CDR3 is built from 16 residues. Germline V lookup: CDR1 SGHDN, CDR2 FVKESK. Looking up the rest from reference TRBV14 and TRBJ2-1 gives the full variable domain: EAGVTQFPSHSVIEKGQTVTLRCDPISGHDNLYWYRRVMGKEIKFLLHFVKESKQDESGMPNNRFLAERTGGTYSTLKVQPAELEDSGVYFCASSQDWSRPPNEQFFGPGTRLTVL.

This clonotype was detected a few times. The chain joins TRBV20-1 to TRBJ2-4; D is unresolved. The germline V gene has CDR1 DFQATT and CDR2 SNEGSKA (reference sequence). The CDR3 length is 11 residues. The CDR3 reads CSTLAKNIQYF. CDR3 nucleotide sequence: TGCAGCACACTAGCCAAAAACATTCAGTACTTC.

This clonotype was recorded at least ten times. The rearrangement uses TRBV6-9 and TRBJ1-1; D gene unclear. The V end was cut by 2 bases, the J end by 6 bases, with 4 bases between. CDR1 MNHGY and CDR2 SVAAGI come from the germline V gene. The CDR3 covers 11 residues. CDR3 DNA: TGTGCCAGCAGTTATGAGGCTGAAGCTTTCTTT. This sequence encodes CASSYEAEAFF.

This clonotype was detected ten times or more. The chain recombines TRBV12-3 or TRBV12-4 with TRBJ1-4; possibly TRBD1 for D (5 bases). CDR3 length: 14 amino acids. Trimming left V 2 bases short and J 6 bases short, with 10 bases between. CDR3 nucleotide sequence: TGTGCCAGCAGTTTATGGGGGGGGGATGAAAAACTGTTTTTT. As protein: CASSLWGGDEKLFF.

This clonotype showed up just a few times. CDR3 residues: CASSQGDSSYEQYF. The CDR3 DNA sequence: TGCGCCAGCAGCCAAGGAGATAGCTCCTACGAGCAGTACTTC. The chain links TRBV4-1 to TRBJ2-7; D gene ambiguous. Germline CDR1 and CDR2: MGHRA and YSYEKL. V gave up 1 base and J gave up 0 bases, with 7 bases separating them. The CDR3 length is 14 residues.

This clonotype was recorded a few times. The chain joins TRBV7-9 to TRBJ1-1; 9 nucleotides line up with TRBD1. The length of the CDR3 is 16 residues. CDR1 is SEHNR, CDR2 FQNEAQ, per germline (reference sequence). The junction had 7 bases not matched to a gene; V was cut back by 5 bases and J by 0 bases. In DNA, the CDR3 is TGTGCCAGCAGCCTTAGCGGGACAGGGATGAACACTGAAGCTTTCTTT. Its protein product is CASSLSGTGMNTEAFF.

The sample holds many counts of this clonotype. In nucleotides, the CDR3 is TGTGCCAGCGGCGGGGCCGGGGGCGCGCGGGGCTACACCTTC. It yields the protein CASGGAGGARGYTF. This chain links TRBV27 with TRBJ1-2; TRBD1 might be the D (6 bases). V shed 8 bases and J shed 8 bases, with 21 bases lying between them. Germline-derived CDR1 and CDR2 are MNHEY and SMNVEV (reference sequence). The CDR3 spans 14 residues.

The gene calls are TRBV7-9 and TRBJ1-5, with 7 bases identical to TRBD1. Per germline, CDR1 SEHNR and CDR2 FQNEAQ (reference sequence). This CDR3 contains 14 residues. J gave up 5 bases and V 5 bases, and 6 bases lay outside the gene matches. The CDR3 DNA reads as TGTGCCAGCAGCCATACCACAGGGGATCAGCCCCAGCATTTT. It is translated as CASSHTTGDQPQHF. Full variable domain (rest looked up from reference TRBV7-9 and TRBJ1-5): DTGVSQNPRHKITKRGQNVTFRCDPISEHNRLYWYRQTLGQGPEFLTYFQNEAQLEKSRLLSDRFSAERPKGSFSTLEIQRTEQGDSAMYLCASSHTTGDQPQHFGDGTRLSIL.

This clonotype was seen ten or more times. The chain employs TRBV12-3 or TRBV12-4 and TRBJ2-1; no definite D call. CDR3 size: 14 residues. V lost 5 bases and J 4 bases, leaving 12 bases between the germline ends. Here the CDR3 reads CASSPRDPYNEQFF. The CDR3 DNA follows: TGTGCCAGCAGTCCCCGCGACCCGTACAATGAGCAGTTCTTC.

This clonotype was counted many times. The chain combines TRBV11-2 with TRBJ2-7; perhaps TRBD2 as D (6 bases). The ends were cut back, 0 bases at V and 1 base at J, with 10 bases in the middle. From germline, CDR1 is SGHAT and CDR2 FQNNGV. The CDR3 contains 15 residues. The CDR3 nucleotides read TGTGCCAGCAGCTTAGATGGCGGGATTTCCTACGAGCAGTACTTC. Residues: CASSLDGGISYEQYF. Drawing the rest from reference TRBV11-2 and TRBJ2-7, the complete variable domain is EAGVAQSPRYKIIEKRQSVAFWCNPISGHATLYWYQQILGQGPKLLIQFQNNGVVDDSQLPKDRFSAERLKGVDSTLKIQPAKLEDSAVYLCASSLDGGISYEQYFGPGTRLTVT.

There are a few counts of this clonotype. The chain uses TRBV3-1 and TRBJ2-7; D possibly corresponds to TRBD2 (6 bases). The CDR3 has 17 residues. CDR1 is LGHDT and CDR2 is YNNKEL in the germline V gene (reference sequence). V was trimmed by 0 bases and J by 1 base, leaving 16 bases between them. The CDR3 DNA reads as TGTGCCAGCAGCCAAGATCGGACGGCAGGGAGGTCCTACGAGCAGTACTTC. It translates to CASSQDRTAGRSYEQYF.

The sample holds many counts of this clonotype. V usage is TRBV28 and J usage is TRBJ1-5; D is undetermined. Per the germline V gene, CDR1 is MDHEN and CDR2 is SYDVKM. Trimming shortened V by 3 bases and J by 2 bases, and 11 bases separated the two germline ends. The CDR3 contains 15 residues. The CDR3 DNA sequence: TGTGCCAGCAGTTTGGGTCCGGGCGGCAATCAGCCCCAGCATTTT. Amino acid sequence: CASSLGPGGNQPQHF.

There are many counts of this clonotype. Here the CDR3 reads CASSYFGAPRDTEAFF. CDR3 DNA: TGTGCCAGCAGTTACTTCGGGGCCCCGCGGGACACTGAAGCTTTCTTT. The rearrangement links TRBV6-5 to TRBJ1-1, with a tentative D call TRBD1 (5 bases). This CDR3 spans 16 amino acids. Trimming shortened V by 1 base and J by 3 bases, and 15 bases separated the two germline ends. Looked up from germline, CDR1 is MNHEY and CDR2 is SVGAGI.

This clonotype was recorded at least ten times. In nucleotides, the CDR3 is TGTGCCAGTAGTCTTCAACAGGGGCAATGGAATGAGCAGTTCTTC. It encodes CASSLQQGQWNEQFF. The chain recombines TRBV19 with TRBJ2-1; 7 bases agree with TRBD1. The CDR3 has 15 amino acids. The germline CDR1 and CDR2 sequences are LNHDA and SQIVND (reference sequence). The trim removed 5 bases at V and 7 bases at J, leaving 11 bases unmatched. Full variable domain (missing parts from reference TRBV19 and TRBJ2-1): DGGITQSPKYLFRKEGQNVTLSCEQNLNHDAMYWYRQDPGQGLRLIYYSQIVNDFQKGDIAEGYSVSREKKESFPLTVTSAQKNPTAFYLCASSLQQGQWNEQFFGPGTRLTVL.

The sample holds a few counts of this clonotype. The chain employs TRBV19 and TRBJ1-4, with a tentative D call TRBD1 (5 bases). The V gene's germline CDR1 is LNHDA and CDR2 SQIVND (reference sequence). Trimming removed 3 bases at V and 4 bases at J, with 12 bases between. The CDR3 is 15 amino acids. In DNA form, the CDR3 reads TGTGCCAGTAGTATGGAGGCGGGGGTTAATGAAAAACTGTTTTTT. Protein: CASSMEAGVNEKLFF.

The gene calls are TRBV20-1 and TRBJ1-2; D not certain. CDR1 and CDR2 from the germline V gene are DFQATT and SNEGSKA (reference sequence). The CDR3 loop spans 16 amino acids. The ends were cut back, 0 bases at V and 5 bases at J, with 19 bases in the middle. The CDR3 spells CSARDLGSRLRYGYTF. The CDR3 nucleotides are TGCAGTGCTAGAGATTTGGGGTCGAGGTTGCGGTATGGCTACACCTTC.

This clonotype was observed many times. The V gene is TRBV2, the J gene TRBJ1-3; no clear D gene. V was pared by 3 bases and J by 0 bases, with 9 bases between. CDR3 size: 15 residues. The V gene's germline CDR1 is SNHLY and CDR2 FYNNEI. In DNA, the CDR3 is TGTGCCAGCAGTGACCAGAGGGTCTCTGGAAACACCATATATTTT. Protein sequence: CASSDQRVSGNTIYF.

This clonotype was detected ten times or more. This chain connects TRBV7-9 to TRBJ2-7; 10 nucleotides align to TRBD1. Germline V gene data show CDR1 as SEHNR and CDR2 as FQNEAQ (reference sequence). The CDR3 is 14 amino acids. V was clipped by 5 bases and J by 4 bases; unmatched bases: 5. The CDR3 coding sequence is TGTGCCAGCAGCCACGGACAGGGGGATTACGAGCAGTACTTC. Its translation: CASSHGQGDYEQYF.

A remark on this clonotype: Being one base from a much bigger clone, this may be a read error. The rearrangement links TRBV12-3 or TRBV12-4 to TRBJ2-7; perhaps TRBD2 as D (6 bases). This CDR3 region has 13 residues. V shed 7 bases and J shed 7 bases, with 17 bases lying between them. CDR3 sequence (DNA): TGTGCCAGCATCCGGGGACCGGCGGGGGAGCAGTACTTC. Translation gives CASIRGPAGEQYF.

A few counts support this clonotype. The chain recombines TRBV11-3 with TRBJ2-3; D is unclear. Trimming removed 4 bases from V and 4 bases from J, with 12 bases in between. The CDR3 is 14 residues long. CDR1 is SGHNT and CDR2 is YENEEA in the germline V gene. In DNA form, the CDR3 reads TGTGCCAGCAGCTGGATCGCAAGGTCAGATACGCAGTATTTT. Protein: CASSWIARSDTQYF. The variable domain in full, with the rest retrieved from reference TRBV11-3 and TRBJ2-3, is EAGVVQSPRYKIIEKKQPVAFWCNPISGHNTLYWYLQNLGQGPELLIRYENEEAVDDSQLPKDRFSAERLKGVDSTLKIQPAELGDSAVYLCASSWIARSDTQYFGPGTRLTVL.

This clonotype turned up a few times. The CDR3 loop reads CAIRPGLAGINQETQYF. CDR3 DNA: TGTGCCATCAGGCCTGGACTAGCGGGAATAAACCAAGAGACCCAGTACTTC. V is TRBV10-3 and J is TRBJ2-5, with TRBD2 matching 12 bases. This CDR3 has 17 amino acids. The ends lost 6 bases at V and 0 bases at J; junction bases unmatched: 8. The germline gives CDR1 ENHRY, CDR2 SYGVKD.

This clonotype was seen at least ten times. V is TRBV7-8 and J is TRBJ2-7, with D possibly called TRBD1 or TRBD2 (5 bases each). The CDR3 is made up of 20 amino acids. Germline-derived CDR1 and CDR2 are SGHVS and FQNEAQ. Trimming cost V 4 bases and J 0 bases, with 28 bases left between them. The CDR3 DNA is TGTGCCAGCAGCTGGGGGAGAGTGGGAAGTCACGGGGATCACTCCTACGAGCAGTACTTC. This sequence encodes CASSWGRVGSHGDHSYEQYF.